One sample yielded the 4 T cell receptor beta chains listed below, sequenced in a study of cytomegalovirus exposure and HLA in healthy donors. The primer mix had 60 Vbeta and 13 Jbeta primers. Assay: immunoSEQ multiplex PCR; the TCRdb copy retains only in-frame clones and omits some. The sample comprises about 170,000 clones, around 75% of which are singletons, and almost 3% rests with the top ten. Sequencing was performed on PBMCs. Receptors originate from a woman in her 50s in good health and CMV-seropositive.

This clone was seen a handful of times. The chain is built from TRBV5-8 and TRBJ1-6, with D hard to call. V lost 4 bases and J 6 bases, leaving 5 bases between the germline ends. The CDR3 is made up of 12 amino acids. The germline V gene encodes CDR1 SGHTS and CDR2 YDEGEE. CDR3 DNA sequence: TGTGCCAGCAGCCTAGCTAATTCACCCCTCCACTTT. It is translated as CASSLANSPLHF.

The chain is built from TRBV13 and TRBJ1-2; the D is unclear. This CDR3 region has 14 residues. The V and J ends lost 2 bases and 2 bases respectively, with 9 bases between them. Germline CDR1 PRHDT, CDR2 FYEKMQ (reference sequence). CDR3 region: CASSLLGLNYGYTF. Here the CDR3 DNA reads TGTGCCAGCAGCTTACTAGGCTTAAACTATGGCTACACCTTC. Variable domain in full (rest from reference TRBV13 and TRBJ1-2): AAGVIQSPRHLIKEKRETATLKCYPIPRHDTVYWYQQGPGQDPQFLISFYEKMQSDKGSIPDRFSAQQFSDYHSELNMSSLELGDSALYFCASSLLGLNYGYTFGSGTRLTVV.

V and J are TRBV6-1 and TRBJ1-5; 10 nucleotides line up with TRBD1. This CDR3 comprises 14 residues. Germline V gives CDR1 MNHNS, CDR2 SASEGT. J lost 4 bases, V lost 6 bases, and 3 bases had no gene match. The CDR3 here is CASRGQGRNQPQHF. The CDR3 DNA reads TGTGCCAGCAGGGGACAGGGGCGGAATCAGCCCCAGCATTTT.

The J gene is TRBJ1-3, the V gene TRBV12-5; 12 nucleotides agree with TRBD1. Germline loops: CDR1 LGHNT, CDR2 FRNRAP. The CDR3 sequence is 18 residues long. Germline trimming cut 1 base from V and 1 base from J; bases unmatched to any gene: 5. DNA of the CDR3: TGTGCTAGTGGTTTGGACGGGACAGGGGGCTTTTCTGGAAACACCATATATTTT. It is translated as CASGLDGTGGFSGNTIYF. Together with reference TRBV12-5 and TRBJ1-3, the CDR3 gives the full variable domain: DARVTQTPRHKVTEMGQEVTMRCQPILGHNTVFWYRQTMMQGLELLAYFRNRAPLDDSGMPKDRFSAEMPDATLATLKIQPSEPRDSAVYFCASGLDGTGGFSGNTIYFGEGSWLTVV.